These T cell receptor beta chains were read from a single sample in a study of post-analysis software for immune sequencing data. TCRdb recomputed calls from the PCR reads with MiXCR, one row per CDR3 protein. The table has 650,000 to 900,000 distinct CDR3 sequences, just over 45% seen once. Sequenced: blood. These receptors all stem from a girl aged 5 to 17 with multiple sclerosis. Each CDR3 is given with its conserved first and last residue. Fields, in order: CDR3 DNA, CDR3 protein, J gene, V gene, clone size, D gene. The D gene is left open where the match is weak. Not all rows give a size; the values are once, few, many and, for expanded clones, a class.

TGTGCCAGCAGCTGGGACTTCGCCCAAGAGACCCAGTACTTC | CASSWDFAQETQYF | TRBJ2-5 | TRBV11-1 | - | -
TGTGCCTGGAGTGTCTTAGGGTTCTCTGAAGCTTTCTTT | CAWSVLGFSEAFF | TRBJ1-1 | TRBV30 | few | -
TGTGCCAGCAGCCAAGATATGCACAGGGAATACAATGAGCAGTTCTTC | CASSQDMHREYNEQFF | TRBJ2-1 | TRBV14 | - | -
TGTGCCAGCAGCCACGCATGGAACACTGAAGCTTTCTTT | CASSHAWNTEAFF | TRBJ1-1 | TRBV7-9 | - | -
TGTGCCAGCAGCTTGCGGCTAGCGGGAGACATTCAGTACTTC | CASSLRLAGDIQYF | TRBJ2-4 | TRBV5-5 | few | TRBD2
TGTACCAGCAGTCACGGGAGGGGCGAGCAGTACTTC | CTSSHGRGEQYF | TRBJ2-7 | TRBV6-6 | - | TRBD2
TGCGCCAGCAGCTCCAACTACGCCCCAAATGAGCAGTTCTTC | CASSSNYAPNEQFF | TRBJ2-1 | TRBV5-1 | - | -
TGTGCCAGCACCAGTTTTAGGCGGCGGGGGAATGAGCAGTTCTTC | CASTSFRRRGNEQFF | TRBJ2-1 | TRBV28 | - | TRBD2
TGTGCCAGCAGATCGGCGGGGAGTAATGAAAAACTGTTTTTT | CASRSAGSNEKLFF | TRBJ1-4 | TRBV6-2/TRBV6-3 | - | -
TGTGCCAGCAGTTTAAGGGCTAGCGGCACAGATACGCAGTATTTT | CASSLRASGTDTQYF | TRBJ2-3 | TRBV12-3/TRBV12-4 | - | -
TGTGCCAGCAGTTTATCCGGGGGACTAGCAGAGACCCAGTACTTC | CASSLSGGLAETQYF | TRBJ2-5 | TRBV28 | - | TRBD2
TGTGCCAGCAGCGCATGGACTAGCGGGAAGAAGACCCAGTACTTC | CASSAWTSGKKTQYF | TRBJ2-5 | TRBV7-9 | - | TRBD2
TGTGCCAGCAGTTTGGGGACAGGACGCCAAGAGACCCAGTACTTC | CASSLGTGRQETQYF | TRBJ2-5 | TRBV12-3/TRBV12-4 | - | TRBD1
TGTGCCAGCAGCACCTCACGGAACACCGGGGAGCTGTTTTTT | CASSTSRNTGELFF | TRBJ2-2 | TRBV11-2 | few | -
TGTGCCAGCAGCTTAGTCGGGAGGGTATCTGGGAACACAGATACGCAGTATTTT | CASSLVGRVSGNTDTQYF | TRBJ2-3 | TRBV11-2 | - | TRBD2
TGTGCCAGCAGCGAGGACAGGGGGCGCGGCGAGCAGTACTTC | CASSEDRGRGEQYF | TRBJ2-7 | TRBV13 | few | TRBD1
TGCAGTGCTAGAGAAAAGGGGCTCTACTACGAGCAGTACTTC | CSAREKGLYYEQYF | TRBJ2-7 | TRBV20-1 | few | -
TGTGCCAGCAGTGACTCCGTTTACAATGAGCAGTACTTC | CASSDSVYNEQYF | TRBJ2-7 | TRBV6-4 | few | -
TGTGCCAGCAGTTCGGTTCAGCCCCAGCATTTT | CASSSVQPQHF | TRBJ1-5 | TRBV28 | - | -
TGTGCTAGCAGCTCCTCGGGGATAGGGGCCGAGCAGTACTTC | CASSSSGIGAEQYF | TRBJ2-7 | TRBV7-7 | few | -
TGTGCCAGCAGCTTAACTCCCGGGACAGGGGTTACAGATACGCAGTATTTT | CASSLTPGTGVTDTQYF | TRBJ2-3 | TRBV7-3 | few | TRBD1
TGTGCCAGCAGCGCCGGCGGGGACCAAGAGACCCAGTACTTC | CASSAGGDQETQYF | TRBJ2-5 | TRBV11-3 | - | -
TGCAGTGCTAGAGATCGGCAGGGGGGGTTTTATGCTGGGGCCAACGTCCTGACTTTC | CSARDRQGGFYAGANVLTF | TRBJ2-6 | TRBV20-1 | - | -
TGTGCCACCAGTGACCATGACTTGAATGAGCAGTTCTTC | CATSDHDLNEQFF | TRBJ2-1 | TRBV24-1 | - | -
TGTGCCATCAGTGTGGTCGGGAGGGCTGGTGAGGGAGCAGATACGCAGTATTTT | CAISVVGRAGEGADTQYF | TRBJ2-3 | TRBV10-3 | - | TRBD2
TGCGCCAGCAGCCAAGATCTCGAGGGGCACCTAGGCTACAATGAGCAGTTCTTC | CASSQDLEGHLGYNEQFF | TRBJ2-1 | TRBV4-1 | - | -
TGTGCCATCAGTGAGTCGAAGAGTGGAGGGGCCGAGCAGTACTTC | CAISESKSGGAEQYF | TRBJ2-7 | TRBV10-3 | few | -
TGCAGTGCTAGAGGTGACAGGGCCCAAGAGACCCAGTACTTC | CSARGDRAQETQYF | TRBJ2-5 | TRBV20-1 | few | TRBD1
TGTGCCAGCAGTGACCCTATTGGGGGGTACCAAGAGACCCAGTACTTC | CASSDPIGGYQETQYF | TRBJ2-5 | TRBV25-1 | - | -
TGCAGTGCTTCCGGGACTAGAGTCGAACATGAGCAGTTCTTC | CSASGTRVEHEQFF | TRBJ2-1 | TRBV20-1 | - | TRBD2
TGTGCCATCAGTGAGTCTGGGGGGCCCTACGAGCAGTACTTC | CAISESGGPYEQYF | TRBJ2-7 | TRBV10-3 | few | -
TGTGCCAGCAGTCGTGGGACGAGCGGGACCTACTACGAGCAGTACTTC | CASSRGTSGTYYEQYF | TRBJ2-7 | TRBV5-6 | - | TRBD2
TGTGCCAGCAGCTTAGATCAGGGGGTGGGCACAGATACGCAGTATTTT | CASSLDQGVGTDTQYF | TRBJ2-3 | TRBV7-2 | - | TRBD1
TGCAGCGTTGAAGGGAGAATACTAGCGGGAGGTACAGATACGCAGTATTTT | CSVEGRILAGGTDTQYF | TRBJ2-3 | TRBV29-1 | many | TRBD2